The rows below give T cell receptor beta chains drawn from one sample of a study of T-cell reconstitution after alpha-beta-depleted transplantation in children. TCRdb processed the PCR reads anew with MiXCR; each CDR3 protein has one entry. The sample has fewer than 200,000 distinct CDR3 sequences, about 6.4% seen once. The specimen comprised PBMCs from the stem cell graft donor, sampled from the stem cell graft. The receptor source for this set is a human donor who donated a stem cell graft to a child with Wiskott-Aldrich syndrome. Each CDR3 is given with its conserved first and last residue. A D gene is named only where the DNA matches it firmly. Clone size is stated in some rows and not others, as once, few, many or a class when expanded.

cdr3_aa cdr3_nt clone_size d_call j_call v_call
CASSPTPGAGGTEAFF TGTGCCAGCTCACCGACGCCGGGGGCCGGGGGCACTGAAGCTTTCTTT many NA TRBJ1-1 TRBV18
CAISETRQATDTQYF TGTGCCATCAGTGAGACTCGACAGGCTACAGATACGCAGTATTTT NA NA TRBJ2-3 TRBV10-3
CASSQHMAADTQYF TGCGCCAGCAGCCAACATATGGCCGCAGATACGCAGTATTTT many NA TRBJ2-3 TRBV4-3
CASRPDRGLNEKLFF TGTGCCAGCAGACCGGACAGGGGGCTTAATGAAAAACTGTTTTTT many TRBD1 TRBJ1-4 TRBV2
CASSAPHGGYTF TGTGCCAGCAGCGCACCCCACGGAGGCTACACCTTC many NA TRBJ1-2 TRBV9
CASSLGTGLAEETQYF TGCGCCAGCAGCTTGGGTACGGGACTAGCGGAAGAGACCCAGTACTTC many TRBD2 TRBJ2-5 TRBV5-1
CASSLSPQGYHSPLHF TGTGCCAGCAGCTTGTCCCCACAGGGGTATCATTCACCCCTCCACTTT many TRBD1 TRBJ1-6 TRBV7-8
CSVKDWETDTQYF TGCAGCGTCAAGGACTGGGAGACAGATACGCAGTATTTT many NA TRBJ2-3 TRBV29-1
CASSPVLAGGPREQYF TGTGCCAGCAGCCCCGTACTAGCGGGAGGGCCGAGAGAGCAGTACTTC many TRBD2 TRBJ2-7 TRBV7-9
CASSLRTNSGGANEKLFF TGTGCCAGCAGTTTAAGGACTAATTCGGGGGGGGCGAATGAAAAACTGTTTTTT few NA TRBJ1-4 TRBV28
CSASTGSTGGYTF TGCAGTGCTTCTACTGGGTCGACGGGCGGCTACACCTTC many NA TRBJ1-2 TRBV20-1
CASSYSGPDSNQPQHF TGTGCCAGCAGTTACTCTGGGCCAGATAGCAATCAGCCCCAGCATTTT many NA TRBJ1-5 TRBV6-5
CASSLTGLQETQYF TGTGCCAGCAGCCTTACAGGCTTACAAGAGACCCAGTACTTC few NA TRBJ2-5 TRBV13
CSAHPGLGHEQYF TGCAGCGCCCATCCGGGACTGGGACACGAGCAGTACTTC few NA TRBJ2-7 TRBV29-1
CASSSGTSGRAGYDTQYF TGTGCCAGCAGTTCGGGGACTAGCGGGAGAGCCGGGTACGATACGCAGTATTTT few TRBD2 TRBJ2-3 TRBV28
CSARAASNNEQFF TGCAGTGCTAGAGCCGCCTCGAACAATGAGCAGTTCTTC many NA TRBJ2-1 TRBV20-1
CASSPWGGLYNEQFF TGCGCCAGCAGCCCTTGGGGCGGCCTTTACAATGAGCAGTTCTTC many NA TRBJ2-1 TRBV4-3
CSLREGDVGEQFF TGCAGCCTTCGGGAGGGCGACGTTGGTGAGCAGTTCTTC many TRBD2 TRBJ2-1 TRBV20-1
CASSLARGTSGENEQFF TGTGCCAGCAGCTTAGCGAGAGGGACTAGCGGGGAAAATGAGCAGTTCTTC many TRBD2 TRBJ2-1 TRBV7-9
CASSFLPNTGELFF TGTGCCAGCAGCTTTTTGCCGAACACCGGGGAGCTGTTTTTT many NA TRBJ2-2 TRBV11-3
CASSFSLYEQYF TGTGCCAGCAGCTTTTCACTCTACGAGCAGTACTTC NA NA TRBJ2-7 TRBV7-2
CASSPPAPGTGSNTGELFF TGTGCCAGCAGTCCCCCGGCACCGGGGACAGGGAGTAACACCGGGGAGCTGTTTTTT many TRBD1 TRBJ2-2 TRBV6-1
CAITTNPGYEQYF TGTGCCATCACGACTAACCCCGGCTACGAGCAGTACTTC many NA TRBJ2-7 TRBV10-3
CSAGTASGVKETQYF TGCAGTGCTGGCACGGCTAGCGGGGTAAAAGAGACCCAGTACTTC many TRBD2 TRBJ2-5 TRBV20-1
CASSEARGPGEQFF TGTGCCAGCAGTGAAGCGCGGGGCCCCGGGGAGCAGTTCTTC many NA TRBJ2-1 TRBV6-1
CASSVKTGGLFNEQFF TGTGCCAGCAGCGTTAAGACAGGGGGTTTGTTCAATGAGCAGTTCTTC many TRBD1 TRBJ2-1 TRBV9
CASSPSTSLNTEAFF TGTGCCAGCAGCCCTTCGACATCCTTGAACACTGAAGCTTTCTTT many NA TRBJ1-1 TRBV3-1
CSASKEGSGNQPQHF TGCAGTGCTTCGAAAGAGGGGTCGGGCAATCAGCCCCAGCATTTT many NA TRBJ1-5 TRBV20-1
CASGTELGTIYF TGTGCCAGCGGGACAGAGCTTGGAACCATATATTTT many TRBD1 TRBJ1-3 TRBV12-3/TRBV12-4
CASSLEWTSTDTQYF TGTGCCAGCAGCTTAGAGTGGACAAGCACAGATACGCAGTATTTT many NA TRBJ2-3 TRBV7-9
CASSQGRAQLLSGNTIYF TGCGCCAGCAGCCAAGGGCGCGCACAGCTCCTCTCTGGAAACACCATATATTTT many NA TRBJ1-3 TRBV4-1
CASTISIAGGYNEQFF TGTGCCAGCACGATCTCTATAGCGGGGGGTTACAATGAGCAGTTCTTC many TRBD2 TRBJ2-1 TRBV6-1
CASSRTVGLAATDTQYF TGTGCCAGCAGTAGGACGGTGGGACTAGCGGCCACAGATACGCAGTATTTT many TRBD2 TRBJ2-3 TRBV5-5
CASSLRPAGSSYEQYF TGTGCCAGCAGCTTACGCCCAGCGGGGAGCTCCTACGAGCAGTACTTC many TRBD2 TRBJ2-7 TRBV7-2
CASSPLAGGFYEQYF TGTGCCAGCAGCCCGCTAGCGGGAGGATTCTACGAGCAGTACTTC few TRBD2 TRBJ2-7 TRBV7-9
CASSPGDSFTDTQYF TGCGCCAGCAGCCCCGGGGACAGCTTCACAGATACGCAGTATTTT many TRBD1 TRBJ2-3 TRBV5-1
CASSLGPSSYEQYF TGTGCCAGCAGCTTAGGGCCAAGCTCCTACGAGCAGTACTTC many NA TRBJ2-7 TRBV7-2
CASSQVCYNPYEQYF TGCGCCAGCAGTCAAGTCTGCTACAACCCCTACGAGCAGTACTTC NA NA TRBJ2-7 TRBV23-1
CATLENSNQPQHF TGTGCCACCTTAGAAAATAGCAATCAGCCCCAGCATTTT many NA TRBJ1-5 TRBV10-3
CASSAGPGRYSNQPQHF TGTGCCAGCAGCGCCGGGCCCGGACGGTATAGCAATCAGCCCCAGCATTTT NA NA TRBJ1-5 TRBV7-6
CASSGRGRDLHNEQFF TGTGCCAGCAGTGGGAGGGGGCGGGATCTCCACAATGAGCAGTTCTTC many NA TRBJ2-1 TRBV12-3/TRBV12-4
CATSDLSGDRYTF TGTGCCACCAGTGATTTAAGCGGGGACCGCTACACCTTC many NA TRBJ1-2 TRBV24-1
CASSLSGGTYTGELFF TGTGCCAGCAGCCTGAGCGGGGGGACGTACACCGGGGAGCTGTTTTTT many TRBD2 TRBJ2-2 TRBV12-3/TRBV12-4